This entry lists 2 T cell receptor beta chains sequenced from one sample in a study of regulatory T cells in long-lasting Graves disease. iRepertoire HTBI primers and Arm-PCR of CDR3 regions built TCR beta libraries. TCRdb re-called the multiplex PCR reads through MiXCR, storing one row per CDR3 protein. Seen here are about 470,000 distinct CDR3 sequences, around 15% observed once, and the top ten hold more than 10%. Regarding time point: newly diagnosed GD, antithyroid drugs for less than 3 months. The TCR library was made from RNA that had been extracted from PBMCs in TRIzol. These data are also associated with another study on T cells in Graves' hyperthyroidism and ophthalmopathy.

The sample was peripheral blood mononuclear cells (PBMCs), taken at new diagnosis, from a patient treated with antithyroid drugs. These TCRs come from a man aged 40-49 years with Graves disease.

In this sample, this clonotype turned up many times. The chain couples TRBV2 to TRBJ2-7; tentatively, D is TRBD1 (5 bases). CDR3 length equals 11 residues. Germline V gene sequence: CDR1 SNHLY, CDR2 FYNNEI. The ends were cut back, 8 bases at V and 2 bases at J, with 7 bases in the middle. In DNA form, the CDR3 reads TGTGCCAGCGCAGGGACCTACGAGCAGTACTTC. It translates to CASAGTYEQYF.

V usage is TRBV25-1 and J usage is TRBJ1-1; D might be TRBD1 (5 bases). V lost 4 bases, J lost 0 bases, and 15 bases lay in between. The germline V gene has CDR1 MGHDK and CDR2 SYGVNS. The CDR3 has 16 residues. This chain's CDR3 is CASSVLGRGVNTEAFF. For the CDR3, the DNA is TGTGCCAGCAGTGTTCTCGGAAGGGGAGTGAACACTGAAGCTTTCTTT.